This T cell receptor (beta chain) derives from a study of T cell responses to AZD1222 COVID-19 vaccine. In the case of this clone: Its antigen remains unknown.

Assay: immunoSEQ multiplex PCR; the TCRdb copy retains only in-frame clones and omits some. The profile covers about 18,000 clones, with roughly 81% appearing a single time and roughly a fifth taken by the ten largest. Study-wide results and limits: Only a handful of AZD1222 recipients, more than five in all, had baseline seropositivity.

Germline values: CDR1 SNHLY, CDR2 FYNNEI. The CDR3 totals 14 residues. Trimming at V came to 6 bases and at J to 5 bases, leaving 9 bases not matched to a gene. Material: peripheral blood, obtained 28 days after the second AZD1222 dose. The sequence was obtained from an adult who received the AZD1222 COVID-19 vaccine. The V call is TRBV2, the J call TRBJ2-5; 7 positions agree with TRBD1. CDR3: CASRVTGSRETQYF. DNA of the CDR3: TGTGCCAGCAGAGTGACAGGGAGTAGGGAGACCCAGTACTTC.